This TCR beta chain originates from a study of T cell responses to AZD1222 COVID-19 vaccine. Study-wide background: Second doses at about 4 or about 12 weeks were pooled. General study findings and limits: Spike-wide vaccine-associated CD4 TCRs dominated at 160-218 and 743-854. Most donors were white British and more were female, and clonal diversity was possibly underestimated. Spike-specific TCRs gained breadth and depth after people received two AZD1222 doses.

TCRdb's copy holds only in-frame clones and misses some; the assay was immunoSEQ multiplex PCR. The data contain some 87,000 clones, 80% to 90% of them singletons. The length of the CDR3 is 15 residues. Germline V gene sequence: CDR1 SGDLS, CDR2 YYNGEE. With 0 bases removed from V and 7 bases from J, the gap between germline ends came to 11 bases. About this clone itself: Its antigen is unidentified.

The chain uses TRBV9 and TRBJ1-6; tentative D call: TRBD1 (6 bases). This receptor was obtained from an adult in good health. The sample consisted of peripheral blood, taken on day 0 of AZD1222 vaccination. Here the CDR3 DNA reads TGTGCCAGCAGCGTAGTCGGAAGGGGGAATTCACCCCTCCACTTT. It specifies CASSVVGRGNSPLHF.